Listed here is a single TCR beta chain. In the study's own analysis: Amplification of reference gene primers was used by the study to estimate nucleated cell counts. Only in-frame clones appear in the TCRdb table, and some are missing; sequencing was by immunoSEQ multiplex PCR. V and J calls and clone size follow that table, whereas D and trimming were derived from the DNA. The data contain about 200,000 clones, around four fifths of them seen just once; the ten biggest clones take up about 4.8%. From germline, CDR1 is SGHRS and CDR2 YFSETQ. Trimming removed 4 bases at V and 8 bases at J, with 13 bases between. The length of the CDR3 is 13 residues. Across under 25 US areas, participants ranged in age from about 18 to 90 years. Clinical history as reported by participants underpinned cohort assignment. Up to 2 weeks before entering the study, exposed participants had met a COVID-19 case. This sample was taken from a study of blood T cell repertoires in COVID-19.

The sample consisted of PBMCs or T cells enriched from blood (not recorded which). V and J are TRBV5-1 and TRBJ2-1; perhaps TRBD2 as D (5 bases). This receptor was obtained from a woman aged 50 to 65 who had been exposed to COVID-19. The CDR3 DNA reads TGCGCCAGCAGCCGTATGATTAGCGATGAGCAGTTCTTC. Protein: CASSRMISDEQFF.